A selection of T cell receptor beta chains follows, all from one sample in a study of blood T cell repertoires in COVID-19. TCRdb's copy holds only in-frame clones and misses some; the assay was immunoSEQ multiplex PCR. The data show roughly 360,000 clones, less than 90% seen once. The sequenced sample was PBMCs or T cells enriched from blood (not recorded which). The receptor set was obtained from a woman aged 45-60 years who had recovered from COVID-19. The CDR3 runs from the conserved cysteine through the conserved F or W. A D gene is named only where the DNA matches it firmly. Expanded clones are given a class, and other clones once, few, many or no size at all.

j_gene,d_gene,v_gene,abundance,CDR3nt,CDR3aa
TRBJ2-5,-,TRBV7-2,-,TGTGCCAGCAGCTTACATAGCGGACAAGAGACCCAGTACTTC,CASSLHSGQETQYF
TRBJ1-4,-,TRBV6-5,-,TGTGCCAGCAGTTGGGGGGCAACTAATGAAAAACTGTTTTTT,CASSWGATNEKLFF
TRBJ2-5,TRBD2,TRBV7-2,once,TGTGCCAGCAGCTTAACTAGCGGGAGTGGAGAGACCCAGTACTTC,CASSLTSGSGETQYF
TRBJ2-1,-,TRBV7-2,-,TGTGCCAGCAGAGGGGTCGGGTACAATGAGCAGTTCTTC,CASRGVGYNEQFF
TRBJ2-7,-,TRBV30,-,TGTGCCTGGATGGGGAGAGACGAGCAGTACTTC,CAWMGRDEQYF
TRBJ2-5,TRBD2,TRBV14,-,TGTGCCAGCAGCCTATCTGCTGGGGCGGGAGCAGAGACCCAGTACTTC,CASSLSAGAGAETQYF
TRBJ2-7,-,TRBV11-1,-,TGTGCCAGCAGCTTAGCAGGGGGACACGAGCAGTACTTC,CASSLAGGHEQYF
TRBJ1-2,TRBD1,TRBV30,-,TGTGCCTGGAGGATGACAGGGTCGTATGGCTACACCTTC,CAWRMTGSYGYTF
TRBJ1-3,-,TRBV13,-,TGTGCCAGCAGCTTACCACAGACGAACTCTGGAAACACCATATATTTT,CASSLPQTNSGNTIYF
TRBJ1-5,-,TRBV18,-,TGTGCCAGCTCACCGTCCTCGGTGGGCTTGGCTTCAAGCAATCAGCCCCAGCATTTT,CASSPSSVGLASSNQPQHF
TRBJ2-1,TRBD1,TRBV5-1,once,TGCGCCAGCAGCTGGACAGGGATCACCTACAATGAGCAGTTCTTC,CASSWTGITYNEQFF
TRBJ1-5,-,TRBV6-5,-,TGTGCCAGCAGGGTAATTGACAGCCTTAATCAGCCCCAGCATTTT,CASRVIDSLNQPQHF
TRBJ1-5,-,TRBV6-2/TRBV6-3,-,TGTGCCAGCAGCCCCCGTGGAGCGAATCAGCCCCAGCATTTT,CASSPRGANQPQHF
TRBJ2-1,-,TRBV11-3,once,TGTGCCAGCAGCCAATCGGCAGGGGACCCGCAGTTCTTC,CASSQSAGDPQFF
TRBJ1-5,TRBD1,TRBV5-1,-,TGCGCCAGCAGCTTTACAGGGGGCCAGCCCCAGCATTTT,CASSFTGGQPQHF
TRBJ1-6,TRBD1,TRBV13,once,TGTGCCAGCAGCCGCGACAGGGCGGGAAATTCACCCCTCCACTTT,CASSRDRAGNSPLHF
TRBJ1-2,-,TRBV28,-,TGTGCCAGCAGTTTGTTCGGTGGCTATGGCTACACCTTC,CASSLFGGYGYTF
TRBJ1-2,-,TRBV7-3,-,TGTGCCAGCAGCCCCGGTCGGACAGATGGGATAGGAAGAGGCTACACCTTC,CASSPGRTDGIGRGYTF
TRBJ2-7,TRBD2,TRBV4-2,-,TGTGCCAGCAGCCAAGATATCCTAGCGGGGGAAACCTACGAGCAGTACTTC,CASSQDILAGETYEQYF
TRBJ1-2,TRBD1,TRBV9,-,TGTGCCAGCAGCCTAATCGGGACAGGGGGTACTGGCTACACCTTC,CASSLIGTGGTGYTF
TRBJ1-6,TRBD1,TRBV6-5,few,TGTGGAGGTTCCGGGACAGCGATGGGTTCACCCCTCCACTTT,CGGSGTAMGSPLHF
TRBJ2-5,TRBD2,TRBV10-3,-,TGTGCCATCAGTGGAACTAGCGGGGGGGATCGGGAGACCCAGTACTTC,CAISGTSGGDRETQYF
TRBJ1-4,-,TRBV11-2,-,TGTGCCAGCAGCTTAGGGTTGTACTCCAATGAAAAACTGTTTTTT,CASSLGLYSNEKLFF
TRBJ1-6,-,TRBV6-4,-,TGTGCCAGCAGTGTGGACAGTGGCAATTCACCCCTCCACTTT,CASSVDSGNSPLHF
TRBJ1-2,-,TRBV7-2,-,TGTGCCAGCATTCGAGAGGGGGGACTAGCTAACTATGGCTACACCTTC,CASIREGGLANYGYTF
TRBJ1-1,-,TRBV29-1,-,TGCAGCGTTCTTGACCCAGGAATTAACACTGAAGCTTTCTTT,CSVLDPGINTEAFF
TRBJ2-2,-,TRBV5-4,once,TGTGCCAGCAGCTTGGTTGCGGGGAACACCGGGGAGCTGTTTTTT,CASSLVAGNTGELFF
TRBJ2-7,-,TRBV30,once,TGTGCCTGGGGGGGTGTCAGGGTCGGTTACGAGCAGTACTTC,CAWGGVRVGYEQYF
TRBJ2-3,-,TRBV20-1,once,TGCGGGGGGAACTTTATTAATACGCAGTATTTT,CGGNFINTQYF
TRBJ1-1,-,TRBV30,-,TGTGCCTGGTCTCGCGTACTAATTGGCGCTTTCTTT,CAWSRVLIGAFF
TRBJ1-2,TRBD1,TRBV13,once,TGTGCCAGCAGCGCCCGGATGACAGGGAACTATGGCTACACCTTC,CASSARMTGNYGYTF
TRBJ2-3,TRBD2,TRBV9,-,TGTGCCAGCAGCGTAGGACTAGCGGGGTTCACAGATACGCAGTATTTT,CASSVGLAGFTDTQYF
TRBJ2-1,-,TRBV7-9,-,TGTGCCAGCAGCGGAGACTACCACAATGAGCAGTTCTTC,CASSGDYHNEQFF
TRBJ1-2,-,TRBV5-4,-,TGTGCCAGCAGCTCCGAGGGACAAGCTAACTATGGCTACACCTTC,CASSSEGQANYGYTF
TRBJ1-1,TRBD1,TRBV2,-,TGTGCCAGCTCTACGACAGGGCGTGTTGAAGCTTTCTTT,CASSTTGRVEAFF
TRBJ2-6,-,TRBV7-3,-,TGTGCCAGCAGCCCCCTAATCGCCAACGTCCTGACTTTC,CASSPLIANVLTF
TRBJ1-6,-,TRBV13,-,TGTGCCAGCAGCTTAGGCCCCAGGGATTCACCCCTCCACTTT,CASSLGPRDSPLHF
TRBJ1-1,-,TRBV6-1,-,TGTGCCAGCAGTGAATGGGGGGGTGATGAAGCTTTCTTT,CASSEWGGDEAFF
TRBJ2-3,TRBD2,TRBV30,-,TGTGCCTGGAGTGCCATTAGCGGGAGGACAGATACGCAGTATTTT,CAWSAISGRTDTQYF
TRBJ1-3,-,TRBV5-5,-,TGTGCCAGCAGCTCGAGGATCAACTCTGGAAACACCATATATTTT,CASSSRINSGNTIYF
TRBJ2-3,TRBD1,TRBV2,-,TGTGCCAGCAGCTCCGGGACAGGGGTTATGAATACGCAGTATTTT,CASSSGTGVMNTQYF
TRBJ1-3,-,TRBV30,-,TGTGCCTGGAGCCAGGGACTGTCTGGAAACACCATATATTTT,CAWSQGLSGNTIYF
TRBJ2-7,-,TRBV12-3/TRBV12-4,-,TGTGCCAGCAGTTCAGTAGGGGCTTACGAGCAGTACTTC,CASSSVGAYEQYF
TRBJ1-1,-,TRBV5-6,-,TGTGCCAGCAGCTTTGTCCAGGGGAACACTGAAGCTTTCTTT,CASSFVQGNTEAFF
TRBJ2-2,TRBD2,TRBV27,-,TGTGCCAGCAGTTTTAGCGGGAGGCCTTACGACGTCACCGGGGAGCTGTTTTTT,CASSFSGRPYDVTGELFF
TRBJ2-7,TRBD2,TRBV7-9,few,TGTGCCAGCAGCTCGGGACTAGCGGGAGGTCGCCAGGCCGAGCAGTACTTC,CASSSGLAGGRQAEQYF
TRBJ1-4,-,TRBV5-5,-,TGTGCCAGCAGCTTGGATGTGGGGGCCTTTGGTGAAAAACTGTTTTTT,CASSLDVGAFGEKLFF
TRBJ2-5,-,TRBV6-2/TRBV6-3,-,TGTGCCAGCAGTTACGATTTCACAGACCAAGAGACCCAGTACTTC,CASSYDFTDQETQYF
TRBJ2-5,-,TRBV25-1,-,TGTGCCAGCAGTGAATCTGGGCCCAGCAGGACCCAGTACTTC,CASSESGPSRTQYF
TRBJ1-1,-,TRBV18,once,TGTGCCAGCTCACCCCCCCAGGTTGCAGGGATGGCTTTCTTT,CASSPPQVAGMAFF